The 15 T cell receptor beta chains in this list originate from one sample, sequenced in a study of blood T cell repertoires in COVID-19. The method was immunoSEQ multiplex PCR; TCRdb's version includes in-frame clones alone and lacks a portion of them. The sample has roughly 330,000 clones; 89% are singletons. Sequenced: peripheral blood. The receptors derive from a man younger than 30 who had recovered from COVID-19.

The V call is TRBV5-4, the J call TRBJ2-7; D gene uncertain. V was shortened by 3 bases and J by 2 bases, with 12 bases between the two germline ends. The CDR3 consists of 14 residues. Germline-derived CDR1 and CDR2 are SGHNT and YYREEE (reference sequence). The CDR3 DNA is TGTGCCAGCAGCTCTTTAAGCGTTCCCTACGAGCAGTACTTC. Translation: CASSSLSVPYEQYF.

About this clone itself: In the same sample, other DNA sequences code for this CDR3. V is TRBV18 and J is TRBJ2-6; tentative D call: TRBD1 (6 bases). The V end lost 6 bases, the J end lost 1 base, and 10 bases lay between the germline ends. The germline V gene has CDR1 KGHSH and CDR2 LQKENI. The CDR3 runs 15 residues. CDR3 sequence (DNA): TGTGCCAGCTCCCCCACAGGGTCTGGGGCCAACGTCCTGACTTTC. This sequence encodes CASSPTGSGANVLTF.

This rearrangement joins TRBV19 to TRBJ1-1, with D possibly being TRBD1 (6 bases). CDR3 length: 13 amino acids. With 3 bases removed from V and 11 bases from J, the gap between germline ends came to 16 bases. Germline V CDR1 and CDR2: LNHDA, SQIVND (reference sequence). The CDR3 DNA is TGTGCCAGTAGTATGCAGGGTGGGGGCCGGGCTTTCTTT. Residues: CASSMQGGGRAFF.

The chain joins TRBV9 to TRBJ1-1; the D gene is possibly TRBD1 (5 bases). The CDR3 spans 15 residues. The V end lost 6 bases, the J end lost 3 bases, and 18 bases lay between the germline ends. In germline, CDR1 is SGDLS, CDR2 YYNGEE. CDR3 sequence: CASTQGGAQDTEAFF. CDR3 sequence (DNA): TGTGCCAGCACCCAAGGTGGGGCACAGGACACTGAAGCTTTCTTT.

The chain links TRBV19 to TRBJ1-2, with 7 bases aligning to TRBD1. Trimming took 5 bases from V and 4 from J; bases not matched to a gene: 7. The CDR3 consists of 14 residues. CDR1 LNHDA and CDR2 SQIVND come from the germline V gene (reference sequence). The CDR3 spells CASSLQGTPYGYTF. CDR3 sequence (DNA): TGTGCCAGTAGTCTACAGGGGACCCCCTATGGCTACACCTTC. Based on the CDR3 plus reference TRBV19 and TRBJ1-2, the full variable domain is DGGITQSPKYLFRKEGQNVTLSCEQNLNHDAMYWYRQDPGQGLRLIYYSQIVNDFQKGDIAEGYSVSREKKESFPLTVTSAQKNPTAFYLCASSLQGTPYGYTFGSGTRLTVV.

The chain uses TRBV6-2 or TRBV6-3 and TRBJ2-3; 11 positions match TRBD1. This CDR3 is built from 17 residues. The J segment lost 3 bases and the V segment lost 1 base, leaving 6 bases of the junction unmatched. Germline V gene lookup returns CDR1 MNHEY and CDR2 SVGEGT. The CDR3 spells CASSYWAGDRGTDTQYF. The DNA for the CDR3 is TGTGCCAGCAGTTACTGGGCGGGGGACAGGGGGACAGATACGCAGTATTTT.

The chain is built from TRBV11-2 and TRBJ2-1; D gene uncertain. Germline-derived CDR1 and CDR2 are SGHAT and FQNNGV. The CDR3 extends over 13 amino acids. V dropped 4 bases and J dropped 5 bases, with 9 bases sitting between them. The CDR3 DNA follows: TGTGCCAGCAGCTCTAGTTCGGACAATGAGCAGTTCTTC. Protein: CASSSSSDNEQFF.

The rearrangement uses TRBV4-1 and TRBJ1-1; D may be TRBD1 (5 bases). V gave up 3 bases and J gave up 7 bases, with 18 bases separating them. The CDR3 has 15 residues. Per the germline V gene, CDR1 is MGHRA and CDR2 is YSYEKL. CDR3 residues: CASSHTTNGGGEAFF. For the CDR3, the DNA is TGCGCCAGCAGCCACACGACAAACGGGGGAGGTGAAGCTTTCTTT.

The rearrangement links TRBV5-1 to TRBJ2-5; 10 nucleotides align to TRBD1. Germline V gene data show CDR1 as SGHRS and CDR2 as YFSETQ. J lost 1 base, V lost 5 bases, and 5 bases had no gene match. The CDR3 has 15 residues. CDR3 coding DNA: TGCGCCAGCAGTGGACAGGGGGGGACCCAAGAGACCCAGTACTTC. Amino acid sequence: CASSGQGGTQETQYF. The whole variable domain, filled in from reference TRBV5-1 and TRBJ2-5, reads KAGVTQTPRYLIKTRGQQVTLSCSPISGHRSVSWYQQTPGQGLQFLFEYFSETQRNKGNFPGRFSGRQFSNSRSEMNVSTLELGDSALYLCASSGQGGTQETQYFGPGTRLLVL.

The CDR3 bases are TGTGCCAGCAGTCCGAGACACATGAACACTGAAGCTTTCTTT. Its protein product is CASSPRHMNTEAFF. The gene calls are TRBV7-9 and TRBJ1-1, with no clear D. The germline gives CDR1 SEHNR, CDR2 FQNEAQ (reference sequence). V lost 6 bases, J lost 0 bases, and 11 bases lay in between. This CDR3 is built from 14 residues.

The genes are TRBV5-1 and TRBJ2-2; D gene uncertain. The V and J ends lost 0 bases and 2 bases respectively, with 11 bases between them. The length of the CDR3 is 16 residues. Germline V gene lookup returns CDR1 SGHRS and CDR2 YFSETQ. CDR3 sequence (DNA): TGCGCCAGCAGCTTGGACGGGTTCCAAAACACCGGGGAGCTGTTTTTT. As protein: CASSLDGFQNTGELFF.

This clone was counted between two and nine times. V and J are TRBV10-2 and TRBJ2-7; D unresolved. CDR3 length: 13 residues. Trimming pared 5 bases from V and 3 bases from J, leaving 11 bases between. Germline V lookup: CDR1 WSHSY, CDR2 SAAADI. The CDR3 loop is CASSSSSLYEQYF. DNA for the CDR3: TGCGCCAGCAGTTCTAGTTCCCTCTACGAGCAGTACTTC.

The chain carries TRBV6-6 and TRBJ1-4; D call uncertain. Trimming removed 2 bases from V and 7 bases from J, with 8 bases in between. Germline values: CDR1 MNHNY, CDR2 SVGAGI (reference sequence). CDR3 length: 13 residues. The chain's CDR3 is CASSYGGGEKLFF. For the CDR3, the DNA is TGTGCCAGCAGTTACGGTGGAGGTGAAAAACTGTTTTTT.

The V gene is TRBV5-6, the J gene TRBJ2-3, with a weak D call TRBD2 (5 bases). CDR3 length: 16 amino acids. Germline CDR1 is SGHDT and CDR2 is YYEEEE. V lost 4 bases and J 4 bases, leaving 19 bases between the germline ends. The CDR3 loop reads CASSKLVSRSADTQYF. CDR3 coding DNA: TGTGCCAGCAGCAAACTAGTTAGTCGAAGTGCAGATACGCAGTATTTT. Combining the CDR3 with reference TRBV5-6 and TRBJ2-3 gives the whole variable domain DAGVTQSPTHLIKTRGQQVTLRCSPKSGHDTVSWYQQALGQGPQFIFQYYEEEERQRGNFPDRFSGHQFPNYSSELNVNALLLGDSALYLCASSKLVSRSADTQYFGPGTRLTVL.

In its sample, this clone was seen once. CDR3 nucleotides: TGTGCCAGCAGCCAGATAGCGGGAGTCTCCTACAATGAGCAGTTCTTC. Protein product: CASSQIAGVSYNEQFF. The chain carries TRBV3-1 (or the pseudogene TRBV3-2) and TRBJ2-1; 9 positions match TRBD2. This CDR3 spans 16 amino acids. Trimming removed 3 bases from V and 0 bases from J; junction bases left unmatched: 3. Per the germline V gene, CDR1 is LGHDT and CDR2 is YNNKEL (reference sequence).